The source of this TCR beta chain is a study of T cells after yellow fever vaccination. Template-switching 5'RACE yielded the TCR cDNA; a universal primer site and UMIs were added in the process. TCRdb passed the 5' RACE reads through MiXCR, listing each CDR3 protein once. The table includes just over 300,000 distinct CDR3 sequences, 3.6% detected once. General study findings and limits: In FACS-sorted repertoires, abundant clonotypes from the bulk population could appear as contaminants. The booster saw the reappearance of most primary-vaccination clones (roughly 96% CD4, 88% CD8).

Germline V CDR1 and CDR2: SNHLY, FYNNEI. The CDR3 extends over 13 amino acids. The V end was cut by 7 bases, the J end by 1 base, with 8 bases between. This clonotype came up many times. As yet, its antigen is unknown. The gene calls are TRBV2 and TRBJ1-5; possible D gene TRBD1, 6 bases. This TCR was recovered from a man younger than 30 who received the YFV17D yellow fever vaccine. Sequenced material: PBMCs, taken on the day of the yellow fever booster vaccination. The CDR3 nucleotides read TGTGCCAGCACCGGACAGAGCAATCAGCCCCAGCATTTT. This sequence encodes CASTGQSNQPQHF.